One TCR beta chain is described in this entry. Authors' analysis steps: It was from reference gene primer amplification that nucleated cell counts were estimated. TCRdb keeps only in-frame clones here, not all; method: immunoSEQ multiplex PCR. V and J calls and clone size are as listed in that table; D and trimming were resolved from the DNA. The sample contains under 50,000 clones, about 90% of which appear only once. The data belong to a study of blood T cell repertoires in COVID-19. About the research overall: From the United States, Italy and Spain came samples of acute and convalescent COVID-19. From T cells, B-cell-depleted T cells, or PBMCs came the material, which was cDNA or gDNA.

The receptor was derived from a human donor in a cohort sampled during active COVID-19. The sequencing sample was made of peripheral blood.

The CDR3 here is CASSGGGDTQYF. Here the CDR3 DNA reads TGTGCCAGCAGCGGAGGGGGCGATACGCAGTATTTT. V usage is TRBV5-4 and J usage is TRBJ2-3; possibly TRBD1 for D (7 bases). The V end was cut by 4 bases, the J end by 6 bases, with 9 bases between. Germline CDR1 is SGHNT and CDR2 is YYREEE (reference sequence). The CDR3 runs to 12 residues.